This T cell receptor beta chain was obtained from a study of T-cell reconstitution after alpha-beta-depleted transplantation in children. A TCRbeta library incorporating unique molecular identifiers was prepared. TCRdb reanalysed the PCR reads using MiXCR and keeps one entry per CDR3 protein. The sample includes about 610,000 distinct CDR3 sequences, roughly 10% of them seen just once. There are many counts of this clonotype. V was shortened by 0 bases and J by 3 bases, with 13 bases between the two germline ends. Germline V lookup: CDR1 SGDLS, CDR2 YYNGEE. This CDR3 is 16 amino acids long. The sequencing used PBMCs from the stem cell graft donor, collected from the stem cell graft. This sequence was found in a human donor who donated a stem cell graft to a child with acute myeloid leukemia. The J gene is TRBJ2-1, the V gene TRBV9; D possibly matches TRBD1 or TRBD2 (5 bases each). The CDR3 bases are TGTGCCAGCAGCGTAGACGGGACGAGAGGCTACAATGAGCAGTTCTTC. Its translation: CASSVDGTRGYNEQFF.